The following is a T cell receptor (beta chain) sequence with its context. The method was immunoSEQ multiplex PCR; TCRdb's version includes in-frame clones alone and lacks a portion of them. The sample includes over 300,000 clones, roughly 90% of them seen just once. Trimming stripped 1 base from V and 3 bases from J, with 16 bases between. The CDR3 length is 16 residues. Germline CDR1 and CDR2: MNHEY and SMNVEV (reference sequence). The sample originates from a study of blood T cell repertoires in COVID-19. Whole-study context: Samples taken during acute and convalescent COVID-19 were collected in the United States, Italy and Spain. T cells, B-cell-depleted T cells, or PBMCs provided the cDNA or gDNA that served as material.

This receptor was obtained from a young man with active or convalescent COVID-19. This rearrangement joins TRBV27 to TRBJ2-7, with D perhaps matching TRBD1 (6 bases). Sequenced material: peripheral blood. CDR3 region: CASSLYRTGQRYEQYF. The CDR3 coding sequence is TGTGCCAGCAGTTTATACCGAACGGGACAACGCTACGAGCAGTACTTC.